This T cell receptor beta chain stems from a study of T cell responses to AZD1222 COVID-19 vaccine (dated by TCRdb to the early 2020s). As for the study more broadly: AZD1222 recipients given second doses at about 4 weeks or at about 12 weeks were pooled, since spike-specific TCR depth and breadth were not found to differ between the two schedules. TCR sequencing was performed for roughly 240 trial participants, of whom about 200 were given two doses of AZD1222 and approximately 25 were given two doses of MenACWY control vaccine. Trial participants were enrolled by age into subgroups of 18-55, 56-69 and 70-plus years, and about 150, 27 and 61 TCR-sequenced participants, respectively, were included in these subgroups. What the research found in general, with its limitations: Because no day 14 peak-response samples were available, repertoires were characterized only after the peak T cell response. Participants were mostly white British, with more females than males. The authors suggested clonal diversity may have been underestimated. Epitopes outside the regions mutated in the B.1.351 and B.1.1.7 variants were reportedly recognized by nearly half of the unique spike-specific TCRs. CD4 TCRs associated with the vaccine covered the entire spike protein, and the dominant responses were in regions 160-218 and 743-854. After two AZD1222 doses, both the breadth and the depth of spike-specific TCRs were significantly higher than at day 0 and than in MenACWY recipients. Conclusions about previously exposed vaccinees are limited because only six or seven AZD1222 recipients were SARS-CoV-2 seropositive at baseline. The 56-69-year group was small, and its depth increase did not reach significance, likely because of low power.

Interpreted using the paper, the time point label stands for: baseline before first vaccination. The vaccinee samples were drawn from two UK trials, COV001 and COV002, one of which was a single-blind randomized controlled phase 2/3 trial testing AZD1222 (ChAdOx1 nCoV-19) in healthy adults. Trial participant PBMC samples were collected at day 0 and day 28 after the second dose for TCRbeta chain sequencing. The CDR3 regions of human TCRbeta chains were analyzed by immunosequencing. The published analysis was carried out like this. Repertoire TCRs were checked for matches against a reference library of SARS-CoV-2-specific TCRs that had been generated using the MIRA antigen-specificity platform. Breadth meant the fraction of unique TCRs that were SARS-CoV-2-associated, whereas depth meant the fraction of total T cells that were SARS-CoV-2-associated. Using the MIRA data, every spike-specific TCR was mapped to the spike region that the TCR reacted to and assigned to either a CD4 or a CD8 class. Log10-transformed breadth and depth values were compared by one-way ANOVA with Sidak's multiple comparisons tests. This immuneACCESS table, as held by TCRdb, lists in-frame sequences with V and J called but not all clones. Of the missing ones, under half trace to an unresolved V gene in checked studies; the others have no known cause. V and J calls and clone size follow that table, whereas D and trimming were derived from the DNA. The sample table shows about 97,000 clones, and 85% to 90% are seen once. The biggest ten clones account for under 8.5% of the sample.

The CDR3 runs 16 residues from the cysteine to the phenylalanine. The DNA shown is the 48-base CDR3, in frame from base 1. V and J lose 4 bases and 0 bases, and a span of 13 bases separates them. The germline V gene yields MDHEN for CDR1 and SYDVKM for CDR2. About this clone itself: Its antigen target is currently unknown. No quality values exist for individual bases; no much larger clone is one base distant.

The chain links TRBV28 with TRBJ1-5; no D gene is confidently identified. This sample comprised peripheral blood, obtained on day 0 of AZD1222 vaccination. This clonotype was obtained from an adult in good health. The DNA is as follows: TGTGCCAGCAGTTCCTCCATGGGTGGTAGCAATCAGCCCCAGCATTTT. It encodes CASSSSMGGSNQPQHF.